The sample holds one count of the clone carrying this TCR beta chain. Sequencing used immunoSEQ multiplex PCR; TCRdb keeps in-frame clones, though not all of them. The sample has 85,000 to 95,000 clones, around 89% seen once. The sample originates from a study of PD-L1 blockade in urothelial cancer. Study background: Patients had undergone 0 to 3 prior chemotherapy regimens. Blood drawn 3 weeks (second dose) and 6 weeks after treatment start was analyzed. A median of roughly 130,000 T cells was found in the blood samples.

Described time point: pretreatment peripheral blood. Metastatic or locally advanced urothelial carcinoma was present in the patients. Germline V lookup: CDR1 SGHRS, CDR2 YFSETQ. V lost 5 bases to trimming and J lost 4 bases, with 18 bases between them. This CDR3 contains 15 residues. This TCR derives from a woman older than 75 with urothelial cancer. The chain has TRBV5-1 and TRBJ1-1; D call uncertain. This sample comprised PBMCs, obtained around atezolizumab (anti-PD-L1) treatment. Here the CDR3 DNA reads TGCGCCAGCAGAAAAGCGGCCCCGGGTGGCACTGAAGCTTTCTTT. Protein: CASRKAAPGGTEAFF.